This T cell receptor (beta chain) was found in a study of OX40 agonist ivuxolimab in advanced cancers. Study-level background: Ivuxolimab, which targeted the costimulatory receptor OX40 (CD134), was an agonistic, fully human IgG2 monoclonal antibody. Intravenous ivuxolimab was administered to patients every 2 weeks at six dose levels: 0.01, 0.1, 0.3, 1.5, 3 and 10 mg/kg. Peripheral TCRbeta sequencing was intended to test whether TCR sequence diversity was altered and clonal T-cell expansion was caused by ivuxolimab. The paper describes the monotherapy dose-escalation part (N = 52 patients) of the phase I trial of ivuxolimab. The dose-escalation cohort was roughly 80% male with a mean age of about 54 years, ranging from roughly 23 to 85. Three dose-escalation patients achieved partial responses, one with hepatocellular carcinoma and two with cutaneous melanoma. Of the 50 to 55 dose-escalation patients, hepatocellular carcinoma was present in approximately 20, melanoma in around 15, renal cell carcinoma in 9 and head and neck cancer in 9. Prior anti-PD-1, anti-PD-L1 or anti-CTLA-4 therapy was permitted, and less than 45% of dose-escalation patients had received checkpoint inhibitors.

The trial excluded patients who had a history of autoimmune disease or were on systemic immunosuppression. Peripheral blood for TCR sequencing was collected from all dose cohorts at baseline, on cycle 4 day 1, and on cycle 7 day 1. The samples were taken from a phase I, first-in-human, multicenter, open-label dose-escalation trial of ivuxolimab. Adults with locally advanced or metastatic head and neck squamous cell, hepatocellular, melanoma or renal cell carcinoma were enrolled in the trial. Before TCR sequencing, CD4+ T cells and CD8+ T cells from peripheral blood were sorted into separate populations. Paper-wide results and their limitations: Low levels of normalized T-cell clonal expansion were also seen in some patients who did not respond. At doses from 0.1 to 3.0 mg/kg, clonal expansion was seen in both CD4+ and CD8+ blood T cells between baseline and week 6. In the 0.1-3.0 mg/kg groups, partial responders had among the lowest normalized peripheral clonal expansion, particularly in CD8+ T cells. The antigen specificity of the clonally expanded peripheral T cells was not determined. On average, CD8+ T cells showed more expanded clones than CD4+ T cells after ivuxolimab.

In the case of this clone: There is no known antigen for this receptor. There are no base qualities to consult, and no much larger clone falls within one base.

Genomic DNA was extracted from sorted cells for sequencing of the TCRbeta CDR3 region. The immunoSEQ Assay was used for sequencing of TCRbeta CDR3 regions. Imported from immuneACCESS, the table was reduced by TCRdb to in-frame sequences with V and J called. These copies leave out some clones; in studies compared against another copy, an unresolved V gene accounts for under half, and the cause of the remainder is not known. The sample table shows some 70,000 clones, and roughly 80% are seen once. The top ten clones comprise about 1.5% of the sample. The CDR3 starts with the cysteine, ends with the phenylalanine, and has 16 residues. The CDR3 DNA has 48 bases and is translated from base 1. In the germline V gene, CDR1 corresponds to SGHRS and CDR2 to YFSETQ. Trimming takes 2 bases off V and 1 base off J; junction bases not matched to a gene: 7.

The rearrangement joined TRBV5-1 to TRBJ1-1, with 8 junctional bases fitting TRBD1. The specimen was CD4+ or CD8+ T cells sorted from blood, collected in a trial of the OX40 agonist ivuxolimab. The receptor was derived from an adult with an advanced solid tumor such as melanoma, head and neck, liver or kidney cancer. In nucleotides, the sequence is TGCGCCAGCAGCTTAAGCACAGGGGGTGCGAACACTGAAGCTTTCTTT. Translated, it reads CASSLSTGGANTEAFF. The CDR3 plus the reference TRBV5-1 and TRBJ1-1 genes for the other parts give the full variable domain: KAGVTQTPRYLIKTRGQQVTLSCSPISGHRSVSWYQQTPGQGLQFLFEYFSETQRNKGNFPGRFSGRQFSNSRSEMNVSTLELGDSALYLCASSLSTGGANTEAFFGQGTRLTVV.